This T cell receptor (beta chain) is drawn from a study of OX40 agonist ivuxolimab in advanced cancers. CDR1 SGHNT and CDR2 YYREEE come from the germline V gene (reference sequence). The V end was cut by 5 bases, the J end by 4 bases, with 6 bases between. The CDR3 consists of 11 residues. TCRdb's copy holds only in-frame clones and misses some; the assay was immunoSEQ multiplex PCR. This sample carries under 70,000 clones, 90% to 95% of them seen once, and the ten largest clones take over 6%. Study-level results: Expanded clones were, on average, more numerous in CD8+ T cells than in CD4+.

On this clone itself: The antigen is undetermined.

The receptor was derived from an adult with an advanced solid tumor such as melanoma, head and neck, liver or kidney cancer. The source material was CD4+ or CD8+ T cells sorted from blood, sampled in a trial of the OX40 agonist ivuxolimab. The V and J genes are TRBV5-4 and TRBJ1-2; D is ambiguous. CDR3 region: CASSPGYGYTF. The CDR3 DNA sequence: TGTGCCAGCAGTCCTGGCTATGGCTACACCTTC.